Included here is one TCR beta chain sequence, with context. Its target antigen remains unknown. Base qualities are not at hand, and no much larger clone is one base apart. The CDR3 covers 15 residues, taking in both the cysteine and the phenylalanine. The read is trimmed to its CDR3 DNA, 45 bases read in frame from base 1. V gives up 5 bases and J gives up 0 bases, and the segment between their germline ends measures 11 bases. The germline V gene (reference sequence) yields SEHNR for CDR1 and FQNEAQ for CDR2. The data are from a study of T cell repertoires in cytomegalovirus infection (dated by TCRdb to the late 2010s). Describing the broader study: Donor HLA type was relevant to the analysis, because carriage of CMV infection together with the matching HLA type was indicated by public TCR beta signatures.

Overall study outcomes, separate from this receptor: The ex vivo response was dominated by HLA-C-restricted CMV-specific TCR beta clonotypes, which also provided the single most frequent clonotype in two of eight donors. In both this cohort and an independent cohort of 352 donors, the cumulative frequency of public TCR beta family members distinguished carriers of CMV infection plus the relevant HLA type.

Sequenced using an Illumina HiSeq 1500. TCRdb handled the public reads itself, with Q25 trimming in fastp and clone calling in MiXCR, and kept productive beta chains. When rows share a CDR3 protein, they turn into one entry using the most common DNA and genes. This sample is represented by hundreds of thousands of distinct CDR3 sequences; roughly 23% of them were singletons. The top ten constitute about 18% of the sample. The rearrangement combines TRBV7-9 with TRBJ1-3; the D segment cannot be called with confidence. The material sequenced was CD8+ T cells from PBMCs. This TCR was sampled from a human donor in good health (CMV status not recorded). Some clones in this sample may be carry-over from other donors' samples. The CDR3 amino acid sequence is: CASSHGLLSGNTIYF. The nucleotides read TGTGCCAGCAGCCACGGACTGCTCTCTGGAAACACCATATATTTT.